A single sample gave rise to the 30 T cell receptor beta chains below, sequenced in a study of cytomegalovirus exposure and HLA in healthy donors. With 60 Vbeta and 13 Jbeta primers, the PCR was carried out. Produced via immunoSEQ multiplex PCR; TCRdb's table is partial and in-frame only. The sample yields roughly 110,000 clones, over 80% seen once. Material: PBMCs. The receptors here all came from a man younger than 40 in good health and CMV-seropositive.

V usage is TRBV7-6 and J usage is TRBJ2-7; 10 nucleotides line up with TRBD1. The trim removed 5 bases at V and 13 bases at J, leaving 11 bases unmatched. CDR3 size: 13 residues. Germline-derived CDR1 and CDR2 are SGHVS and FNYEAQ. CDR3 DNA: TGTGCCAGCAGCGCATTCGACAGGGGGCGCATCTACTTC. It translates to CASSAFDRGRIYF. The whole variable domain, remainder taken from reference TRBV7-6 and TRBJ2-7, is GAGVSQSPRYKVTKRGQDVALRCDPISGHVSLYWYRQALGQGPEFLTYFNYEAQQDKSGLPNDRFSAERPEGSISTLTIQRTEQRDSAMYRCASSAFDRGRIYFGPGTRLTVT.

J is TRBJ2-4 and V is TRBV6-1; D possibly corresponds to TRBD1 (5 bases). Germline values: CDR1 MNHNS, CDR2 SASEGT. Trimming pared 3 bases from V and 4 bases from J, leaving 7 bases between. This CDR3 has 13 amino acids. CDR3 sequence: CASSDQGKNIQYF. CDR3 sequence (DNA): TGTGCCAGCAGTGACCAGGGTAAAAACATTCAGTACTTC.

The chain has TRBV5-1 and TRBJ2-3; D ambiguous. The CDR3 totals 13 residues. Trimming left V 0 bases short and J 3 bases short, with 5 bases between. The germline CDR1 and CDR2 sequences are SGHRS and YFSETQ. The CDR3 sequence is CASSLAFTDTQYF. In DNA form, the CDR3 reads TGCGCCAGCAGCTTGGCCTTTACAGATACGCAGTATTTT.

The chain carries TRBV5-1 and TRBJ1-2, with TRBD1 identical over 9 bases. This CDR3 comprises 15 residues. Germline V gene lookup returns CDR1 SGHRS and CDR2 YFSETQ. With 4 bases clipped from V and 1 base from J, the junction kept 5 bases outside the gene matches. CDR3: CASSDSTGGNYGYTF. DNA of the CDR3: TGCGCCAGCAGCGATTCGACAGGGGGTAACTATGGCTACACCTTC.

This clone was seen more than once but under ten times. The CDR3 protein is CASSSTPGGFTNYGYTF. The DNA of the CDR3 is TGTGCCAGCAGCTCGACCCCCGGAGGGTTCACTAACTATGGCTACACCTTC. V usage is TRBV5-8 and J usage is TRBJ1-2; D unresolved. The CDR3 spans 17 residues. Germline values: CDR1 SGHTS, CDR2 YDEGEE. The V and J ends lost 3 bases and 0 bases respectively, with 18 bases between them.

This clone has more than one count but fewer than ten. This chain links TRBV10-3 with TRBJ2-3, with no clear D. This CDR3 comprises 15 residues. Germline CDR1 reads ENHRY; CDR2 reads SYGVKD. Trimming removed 0 bases at V and 6 bases at J, with 13 bases between. This CDR3 is CAISESTRSADTQYF. The CDR3 nucleotides are TGTGCCATCAGTGAGTCGACTCGGTCCGCCGATACGCAGTATTTT.

The chain couples TRBV9 to TRBJ1-1, with D maybe TRBD1 (5 bases). The CDR3 has 15 residues. Trimming took off 1 base at V and 2 bases at J, with 12 bases between the two ends. From germline, CDR1 is SGDLS and CDR2 YYNGEE. The CDR3 DNA reads TGTGCCAGCAGCGTAAAAGGGGTCTATAACACTGAAGCTTTCTTT. Its translation: CASSVKGVYNTEAFF.

The rearrangement joins TRBV14 to TRBJ2-3; a possible D gene is TRBD2 (6 bases). Trimming shortened V by 4 bases and J by 4 bases, and 12 bases separated the two germline ends. CDR1 SGHDN and CDR2 FVKESK come from the germline V gene. The length of the CDR3 is 14 residues. CDR3 protein: CASSPTSLSDTQYF. In nucleotides, the CDR3 is TGTGCCAGCAGCCCTACTAGCTTGTCAGATACGCAGTATTTT.

The chain links TRBV25-1 to TRBJ1-4; 11 bases are a match to TRBD1. Unmatched junction bases numbered 3, after V lost 6 bases and J lost 3 bases. Germline CDR1 MGHDK, CDR2 SYGVNS. The length of the CDR3 is 15 residues. The CDR3 region has the DNA TGTGCCAGCAGGGACAGGGGGCTTGCTAATGAAAAACTGTTTTTT. This sequence encodes CASRDRGLANEKLFF.

The rearrangement joins TRBV9 to TRBJ2-2; D remains ambiguous. From germline, CDR1 is SGDLS and CDR2 YYNGEE. The length of the CDR3 is 15 residues. The V and J ends lost 0 bases and 0 bases respectively, with 6 bases between them. In DNA form, the CDR3 reads TGTGCCAGCAGCGTAGCCAGTTCGAACACCGGGGAGCTGTTTTTT. Amino acid sequence: CASSVASSNTGELFF.

This chain joins TRBV5-1 and TRBJ1-2; 8 bases are a match to TRBD1. This CDR3 comprises 14 residues. V gave up 2 bases and J gave up 8 bases; unmatched junction bases: 8. The V gene's germline CDR1 is SGHRS and CDR2 YFSETQ. The CDR3 spells CASSLAGTGLGYTF. The CDR3 nucleotides read TGCGCCAGCAGCTTAGCCGGGACAGGATTAGGCTACACCTTC.

V gene TRBV11-2 combines with J gene TRBJ2-4, with 11 bases matching TRBD2. V gave up 5 bases and J gave up 10 bases; unmatched junction bases: 7. This CDR3 region has 14 residues. The germline V gene encodes CDR1 SGHAT and CDR2 FQNNGV. Here the CDR3 reads CASSPGTSGLIQYF. For the CDR3, the DNA is TGTGCCAGCAGCCCGGGGACTAGCGGACTGATTCAGTACTTC.

This clone has only a few counts. The chain joins TRBV30 to TRBJ1-1; TRBD1 matches at 8 bases. With V trimmed by 2 bases and J by 4 bases, 6 bases remained unmatched. This CDR3 comprises 14 residues. Germline V gene lookup returns CDR1 GTSNPN and CDR2 SVGIG (reference sequence). CDR3: CAWSQGQGGTEAFF. CDR3 nucleotides: TGTGCCTGGAGTCAAGGACAGGGAGGCACTGAAGCTTTCTTT.

The V gene is TRBV2, the J gene TRBJ1-6, with a possible D match to TRBD1 (5 bases). Looked up from germline, CDR1 is SNHLY and CDR2 is FYNNEI. CDR3 length equals 15 residues. Trimming took 2 bases from V and 7 from J, leaving 12 bases between them. The CDR3 is CASSETRGGNSPLHF. In DNA, the CDR3 is TGTGCCAGCAGTGAAACGCGCGGGGGGAATTCACCCCTCCACTTT.

The rearrangement joins TRBV27 to TRBJ2-3, with D perhaps TRBD2 (6 bases). Germline V CDR1 and CDR2: MNHEY, SMNVEV (reference sequence). This CDR3 is built from 18 residues. With 1 base removed from V and 1 base from J, the gap between germline ends came to 18 bases. The CDR3 DNA reads TGTGCCAGCAGTTTATTAGAATTGGTGGGGGGAGGCACAGATACGCAGTATTTT. This gives the protein CASSLLELVGGGTDTQYF.

The CDR3 DNA is TGTGCCAGCAGCCTCCGCGGACAGGGGGTTTATCAGCCCCAGCATTTT. This codes for CASSLRGQGVYQPQHF. The V and J genes are TRBV5-6 and TRBJ1-5, with TRBD1 identical over 10 bases. V lost 4 bases and J lost 5; bases outside the gene matches: 9. The CDR3 loop spans 16 amino acids. The germline CDR1 and CDR2 sequences are SGHDT and YYEEEE.

The gene calls are TRBV19 and TRBJ1-4; TRBD1 is a possible D gene (6 bases). Trimming removed 1 base at V and 3 bases at J, with 12 bases between. CDR1 and CDR2 (germline): LNHDA, SQIVND (reference sequence). The CDR3 runs to 16 residues. The DNA for the CDR3 is TGTGCCAGTAGTATAGGTACAGGGCTATCTAATGAAAAACTGTTTTTT. Amino acid sequence: CASSIGTGLSNEKLFF.

DNA for the CDR3: TGTGCCAGCAGCTTGGTACGGGGCTACGAGCAGTACTTC. It translates to CASSLVRGYEQYF. V gene TRBV5-6 combines with J gene TRBJ2-7; TRBD2 might be the D (5 bases). V lost 0 bases and J lost 3, with 7 bases in between. CDR1 and CDR2 (germline): SGHDT, YYEEEE. This CDR3 contains 13 residues.

The gene calls are TRBV7-9 and TRBJ1-2; D possibly corresponds to TRBD1 (6 bases). This CDR3 contains 12 residues. CDR1 and CDR2 (germline): SEHNR, FQNEAQ (reference sequence). Between the trimmed V and J ends, which lost 5 bases and 8 bases, there was a span of 12 bases. CDR3 in amino acids: CASSPQGWGYTF. CDR3 sequence (DNA): TGTGCCAGCAGCCCCCAGGGGTGGGGCTACACCTTC.

This sequence joins TRBV5-1 and TRBJ1-3; D is possibly TRBD1 (5 bases). The CDR3 has 15 amino acids. V was pared by 0 bases and J by 0 bases, with 7 bases between. Germline assignment: CDR1 SGHRS and CDR2 YFSETQ. This chain's CDR3 is CASSLEGSSGNTIYF. The CDR3 nucleotides read TGCGCCAGCAGCTTGGAGGGGTCCTCTGGAAACACCATATATTTT.

CDR3 loop: CASSLLFGGGNTDTQYF. For the CDR3, the DNA is TGTGCCAGCAGCTTGTTGTTTGGCGGGGGGAATACAGATACGCAGTATTTT. The chain combines TRBV11-2 with TRBJ2-3; 8 bases align to TRBD2. In germline, CDR1 is SGHAT, CDR2 FQNNGV. CDR3 length: 17 amino acids. J lost 3 bases, V lost 3 bases, and 11 bases had no gene match. The whole variable domain, filled in from reference TRBV11-2 and TRBJ2-3, reads EAGVAQSPRYKIIEKRQSVAFWCNPISGHATLYWYQQILGQGPKLLIQFQNNGVVDDSQLPKDRFSAERLKGVDSTLKIQPAKLEDSAVYLCASSLLFGGGNTDTQYFGPGTRLTVL.

The genes are TRBV5-1 and TRBJ2-7; 7 bases fit TRBD2. Germline CDR1 and CDR2: SGHRS and YFSETQ. This CDR3 is 13 amino acids long. V shed 4 bases and J 3 bases; nucleotides not matched to a gene: 4. For the CDR3, the DNA is TGCGCCAGCAGCGAGGCGGGAGTCTACGAGCAGTACTTC. This translates into CASSEAGVYEQYF.

The chain uses TRBV4-2 and TRBJ1-2; perhaps TRBD1 as D (5 bases). V gave up 1 base and J gave up 8 bases, with 20 bases separating them. This CDR3 contains 16 residues. The germline V gene encodes CDR1 LGHNA and CDR2 YNFKEQ. This CDR3 is CASSQGDQGGLSGYTF. The CDR3 DNA is TGTGCCAGCAGCCAAGGGGACCAGGGAGGGCTTAGCGGCTACACCTTC.

V is TRBV5-1 and J is TRBJ2-3, with 11 positions matching TRBD2. V dropped 0 bases and J dropped 6; count of bases not matched to a gene: 21. Germline lookup yields CDR1 SGHRS and CDR2 YFSETQ. This CDR3 contains 21 residues. Here the CDR3 DNA reads TGCGCCAGCAGCTTGGCCCAAGGGCTAGCGGGGGGCCACCCTCTTTTGGATACGCAGTATTTT. This codes for CASSLAQGLAGGHPLLDTQYF.

V and J are TRBV15 and TRBJ1-1; D is undetermined. CDR1 and CDR2 (germline): LNHNV, YYDKDF (reference sequence). The CDR3 is made up of 16 amino acids. V gave up 5 bases and J gave up 1 base, with 17 bases separating them. The CDR3 is CATSLGRVTGNTEAFF. The CDR3 DNA reads as TGTGCCACCAGCCTTGGGAGGGTAACGGGGAACACTGAAGCTTTCTTT.

The V call is TRBV6-5, the J call TRBJ1-1, with TRBD1 identical over 8 bases. CDR1 and CDR2 (germline): MNHEY, SVGAGI. J lost 9 bases, V lost 8 bases, and 5 bases had no gene match. The CDR3 covers 11 residues. The DNA for the CDR3 is TGTGCCAGCCGACAGGGGACTCAAGCTTTCTTT. Its protein product is CASRQGTQAFF.

The chain links TRBV5-1 to TRBJ2-5, with D perhaps matching TRBD1 (5 bases). The assigned J gene may be wrong: the sequence end matches TRBJ2-7 better. The germline gives CDR1 SGHRS, CDR2 YFSETQ. This CDR3 has 13 amino acids. The CDR3 spells CASSSDTGYEQYF. As DNA, the CDR3 is TGCGCCAGCAGCTCGGACACAGGATACGAGCAGTACTTC.

The sample holds a few counts of this clone. The chain uses TRBV6-6 and TRBJ1-6; TRBD1 might be the D (5 bases). The CDR3 loop spans 15 amino acids. Germline V gives CDR1 MNHNY, CDR2 SVGAGI (reference sequence). The ends were cut back, 7 bases at V and 6 bases at J, with 16 bases in the middle. DNA of the CDR3: TGTGCCAGCATCGCCAGGGAATCGGGTAATTCACCCCTCCACTTT. This gives the protein CASIARESGNSPLHF.

This clone was seen a handful of times. This chain uses TRBV5-8 with TRBJ2-5, with TRBD2 identical over 10 bases. The CDR3 spans 17 residues. The V gene end was trimmed by 0 bases and the J gene end by 4 bases; junction bases not matched to a gene: 9. The germline CDR1 and CDR2 sequences are SGHTS and YDEGEE. The CDR3 DNA is TGTGCCAGCAGCTTGGAAGGGACTAGCGTTCAGTCAGAGACCCAGTACTTC. Amino acid sequence: CASSLEGTSVQSETQYF.

J is TRBJ1-2 and V is TRBV2; D call uncertain. Germline V lookup: CDR1 SNHLY, CDR2 FYNNEI. Trimming left V 7 bases short and J 5 bases short, with 11 bases between. There are 12 residues in the CDR3. The CDR3 here is CASTDRSYGYTF. The CDR3 nucleotides read TGTGCCAGCACCGATAGGAGTTATGGCTACACCTTC.